Below are 25 T cell receptor beta chains sequenced from a single sample in a study of blood T cell repertoires in COVID-19. Profiling relied on immunoSEQ multiplex PCR, and the TCRdb table lists in-frame clones only, not all of them. Among approximately 260,000 clones listed, approximately 80% were seen once. Specimen: peripheral blood. The origin of the receptors is a woman of 80 years or more with acute or convalescent COVID-19.

Only one count was recorded for this clone. Other DNA sequences in the same sample also yield this CDR3. V usage is TRBV12-3 or TRBV12-4 and J usage is TRBJ1-1, with 7 bases fitting TRBD1. The ends lost 6 bases at V and 5 bases at J; junction bases unmatched: 6. The CDR3 has 13 amino acids. The chain's CDR3 is CASSLRGDTEAFF. CDR3 DNA sequence: TGTGCCAGCAGCCTCAGGGGGGATACTGAAGCTTTCTTT.

The V call is TRBV6-1, the J call TRBJ1-2; D may be TRBD1 (6 bases). Germline assignment: CDR1 MNHNS and CDR2 SASEGT. This CDR3 comprises 15 residues. Trimming took 0 bases from V and 5 from J, leaving 13 bases between them. In DNA, the CDR3 is TGTGCCAGCAGTGAAGCAGGGGCAGGGGTGTATGGCTACACCTTC. Translation gives CASSEAGAGVYGYTF.

This clone was seen a single time. The V call is TRBV20-1, the J call TRBJ2-1; D is ambiguous. This CDR3 has 11 residues. V lost 2 bases and J lost 4, with 3 bases in between. Germline lookup yields CDR1 DFQATT and CDR2 SNEGSKA (reference sequence). CDR3 coding DNA: TGCAGTGCTAGACAATACAATGAGCAGTTCTTC. Protein: CSARQYNEQFF.

This chain joins TRBV6-5 and TRBJ1-2; tentatively, D is TRBD1 (6 bases). The CDR3 spans 14 residues. Germline V CDR1 and CDR2: MNHEY, SVGAGI. V lost 6 bases, J lost 3 bases, and 14 bases lay in between. The CDR3 DNA sequence: TGTGCCAGCAGCCTCGGGGGGCGCGACTATGGCTACACCTTC. Amino acids: CASSLGGRDYGYTF.

The chain has TRBV19 and TRBJ1-1, with 10 bases matching TRBD1. J gave up 5 bases and V 6 bases, and 12 bases lay outside the gene matches. The germline CDR1 and CDR2 sequences are LNHDA and SQIVND (reference sequence). The CDR3 has 16 amino acids. CDR3 sequence (DNA): TGTGCCAGTAGGGACCTCACGGACAGGGGGAAGACTGAAGCTTTCTTT. The encoded protein is CASRDLTDRGKTEAFF.

The chain carries TRBV2 and TRBJ2-5; 9 nucleotides align to TRBD2. J was trimmed by 2 bases and V by 3 bases; bases with no gene match: 13. The CDR3 is 18 amino acids. Germline V CDR1 and CDR2: SNHLY, FYNNEI. The CDR3 sequence: CASSEWRLAGSTQETQYF. The CDR3 DNA sequence: TGTGCCAGCAGTGAGTGGAGGCTAGCGGGGTCTACTCAAGAGACCCAGTACTTC.

V gene TRBV9 combines with J gene TRBJ1-2; D not resolved. Germline CDR1 is SGDLS and CDR2 is YYNGEE. CDR3 size: 14 residues. V shed 7 bases and J shed 1 base, with 14 bases lying between them. The CDR3 here is CASRSRGSNYGYTF. The CDR3 DNA is TGTGCCAGCCGCTCCCGCGGCAGTAACTATGGCTACACCTTC.

This chain joins TRBV19 and TRBJ1-1, with D hard to call. Trimming left V 0 bases short and J 0 bases short, with 11 bases between. CDR3 size: 16 residues. Germline CDR1 LNHDA, CDR2 SQIVND (reference sequence). CDR3 in amino acids: CASSIDFGKMNTEAFF. CDR3 bases: TGTGCCAGTAGTATAGATTTCGGGAAGATGAACACTGAAGCTTTCTTT.

The CDR3 DNA reads TGTGCCAGCAGCTTAGATCTAGGGGTCAGGGGGCCTTCACCCCTCCACTTT. Translated: CASSLDLGVRGPSPLHF. V is TRBV7-9 and J is TRBJ1-6; 8 nucleotides agree with TRBD1. This CDR3 is 17 amino acids long. With V trimmed by 1 base and J by 9 bases, 11 bases remained unmatched. Germline V gives CDR1 SEHNR, CDR2 FQNEAQ (reference sequence).

This clone was observed a few times. The CDR3 reads CASSPQRDRDLYEKLFF. CDR3 nucleotides: TGTGCCAGCTCACCTCAACGGGACAGGGACCTGTATGAAAAACTGTTTTTT. This sequence joins TRBV18 and TRBJ1-4; 9 bases fit TRBD1. This CDR3 has 17 amino acids. From germline, CDR1 is KGHSH and CDR2 LQKENI. V dropped 3 bases and J dropped 6; count of bases not matched to a gene: 11.

This clone showed up just a few times. The gene calls are TRBV5-6 and TRBJ1-4; D ambiguous. Per germline, CDR1 SGHDT and CDR2 YYEEEE. This CDR3 contains 13 residues. Between the trimmed V and J ends, which lost 0 bases and 7 bases, there was a span of 7 bases. The CDR3: CASSLAPSEKLFF. CDR3 nucleotide sequence: TGTGCCAGCAGCTTGGCCCCTAGTGAAAAACTGTTTTTT.

CDR3 protein: CASSYSGDTSNQPQHF. In DNA form, the CDR3 reads TGTGCCAGCAGTTACAGTGGGGACACCAGCAATCAGCCCCAGCATTTT. The V call is TRBV6-6, the J call TRBJ1-5; a weak D match, TRBD1 (6 bases). The V gene lost 2 bases and the J gene lost 1 base, with 12 bases spanning the gap. Germline assignment: CDR1 MNHNY and CDR2 SVGAGI (reference sequence). CDR3 length equals 16 residues.

The chain links TRBV5-4 to TRBJ2-7; weak D call: TRBD2 (5 bases). V was pared by 4 bases and J by 3 bases, with 17 bases between. Germline V gene lookup returns CDR1 SGHNT and CDR2 YYREEE (reference sequence). This CDR3 spans 15 amino acids. CDR3: CASSAGLEAGYEQYF. The CDR3 region has the DNA TGTGCCAGCAGCGCAGGACTGGAGGCTGGCTACGAGCAGTACTTC.

This chain joins TRBV28 and TRBJ2-3; 7 bases align to TRBD1. The V gene end was trimmed by 10 bases and the J gene end by 12 bases; junction bases not matched to a gene: 4. Germline V CDR1 and CDR2: MDHEN, SYDVKM. This CDR3 contains 9 residues. CDR3 coding DNA: TGTGCCACTGGACAGGTTCAGTATTTT. Translating gives CATGQVQYF.

The chain combines TRBV5-1 with TRBJ1-2; possible D gene TRBD1, 5 bases. This CDR3 is built from 13 residues. V was trimmed by 5 bases and J by 6 bases, leaving 14 bases between them. CDR1 SGHRS and CDR2 YFSETQ come from the germline V gene. The CDR3 sequence is CASRKGPAHGYTF. CDR3 bases: TGCGCCAGCAGGAAGGGGCCCGCGCATGGCTACACCTTC.

There are a few counts of this clone. The J gene is TRBJ1-1, the V gene TRBV29-1, with unresolved D. Trimming took off 0 bases at V and 4 bases at J, with 12 bases between the two ends. This CDR3 comprises 14 residues. CDR1 is SQVTM and CDR2 is ANQGSEA in the germline V gene. In DNA form, the CDR3 reads TGCAGCGTTGAAGAATACCAGGCGGGCACTGAAGCTTTCTTT. This gives the protein CSVEEYQAGTEAFF.

The gene calls are TRBV9 and TRBJ2-5; D gene unclear. The germline V gene has CDR1 SGDLS and CDR2 YYNGEE. Trimming removed 0 bases from V and 6 bases from J, with 12 bases in between. The CDR3 spans 14 residues. In DNA form, the CDR3 reads TGTGCCAGCAGCGTAGAGGCTAGTCCGCAGACCCAGTACTTC. Residues: CASSVEASPQTQYF.

The V and J genes are TRBV25-1 and TRBJ1-2; 10 positions match TRBD1. The CDR3 spans 15 residues. Trimming removed 4 bases from V and 1 base from J; junction bases left unmatched: 3. CDR1 and CDR2 (germline): MGHDK, SYGVNS. The CDR3 nucleotides are TGTGCCAGCAGTGGGGGACAGGGGAATAACTATGGCTACACCTTC. It is translated as CASSGGQGNNYGYTF.

The chain is built from TRBV2 and TRBJ1-5; tentative D call: TRBD1 (5 bases). Germline CDR1 SNHLY, CDR2 FYNNEI. This CDR3 spans 14 amino acids. V lost 2 bases and J 4 bases, leaving 9 bases between the germline ends. The CDR3 here is CASSESTANQPQHF. The CDR3 DNA reads as TGTGCCAGCAGTGAATCGACAGCTAATCAGCCCCAGCATTTT.

This chain links TRBV5-1 with TRBJ1-3; 8 nucleotides agree with TRBD1. In germline, CDR1 is SGHRS, CDR2 YFSETQ. J gave up 0 bases and V 5 bases, and 13 bases lay outside the gene matches. This CDR3 contains 18 residues. CDR3 in amino acids: CASRPGTGRSFSGNTIYF. CDR3 coding DNA: TGCGCCAGCAGACCGGGGACAGGTAGATCTTTCTCTGGAAACACCATATATTTT. Full variable domain (rest looked up from reference TRBV5-1 and TRBJ1-3): KAGVTQTPRYLIKTRGQQVTLSCSPISGHRSVSWYQQTPGQGLQFLFEYFSETQRNKGNFPGRFSGRQFSNSRSEMNVSTLELGDSALYLCASRPGTGRSFSGNTIYFGEGSWLTVV.

This rearrangement joins TRBV9 to TRBJ2-7; 8 nucleotides agree with TRBD1. Germline V gene sequence: CDR1 SGDLS, CDR2 YYNGEE. Trimming at V came to 0 bases and at J to 2 bases, leaving 1 base not matched to a gene. CDR3 length: 14 residues. CDR3 in DNA: TGTGCCAGCAGCGTAGGGGGACAGGCCTACGAGCAGTACTTC. Its translation is CASSVGGQAYEQYF.

The genes are TRBV7-2 and TRBJ1-6, with 8 positions matching TRBD1. Germline lookup yields CDR1 SGHTA and CDR2 FQGNSA. V lost 4 bases and J lost 8; bases outside the gene matches: 1. The CDR3 is 13 residues long. CDR3: CASSSQGDSPLHF. CDR3 coding DNA: TGTGCCAGCAGCTCACAGGGGGATTCACCCCTCCACTTT.

The rearrangement joins TRBV6-6 to TRBJ2-1, with 16 bases matching TRBD2. Germline V gene sequence: CDR1 MNHNY, CDR2 SVGAGI (reference sequence). The ends lost 5 bases at V and 12 bases at J; junction bases unmatched: 1. This CDR3 has 13 residues. CDR3 sequence: CASSGTSGGGQFF. The DNA for the CDR3 is TGTGCCAGCAGTGGGACTAGCGGGGGGGGGCAGTTCTTC.

The chain combines TRBV7-2 with TRBJ1-2; D not resolved. Looked up from germline, CDR1 is SGHTA and CDR2 is FQGNSA. This CDR3 is 14 amino acids long. V dropped 6 bases and J dropped 6 bases, with 17 bases sitting between them. DNA for the CDR3: TGTGCCAGCAGTCGGGTCAGTCCCCTCGATGGCTACACCTTC. It codes for CASSRVSPLDGYTF.

The genes are TRBV5-1 and TRBJ2-3, with 7 bases aligning to TRBD1. V shed 5 bases and J 2 bases; nucleotides not matched to a gene: 8. The length of the CDR3 is 15 residues. Germline values: CDR1 SGHRS, CDR2 YFSETQ. This CDR3 reads CASRPGQITTDTQYF. The CDR3, as DNA: TGCGCCAGCAGGCCGGGACAGATCACCACAGATACGCAGTATTTT.